These T cell receptor beta chains were read from a single sample in a study of Ad26.COV2.S vaccination and SARS-CoV-2 variants. Sequenced by immunoSEQ multiplex PCR; TCRdb stores in-frame clones only, minus some. The sample contains some 460,000 clones, roughly nine tenths of which appear only once. This specimen was peripheral blood, taken in a trial of Ad26.COV2.S vaccine versus placebo. Receptors originate from a person aged 18-65 years who received the Ad26.COV2.S COVID-19 vaccine or a placebo. Both conserved end residues are trimmed from each CDR3. Each record gives: V gene, D gene, J gene, CDR3 protein. The D gene is left open where the match is weak.

>TRBV20-1|.|TRBJ1-1
SASPQLPEAF
>TRBV28|.|TRBJ2-7
ASSSPRGRLTYEQY
>TRBV9|.|TRBJ2-7
ASSVVGTPPYEQY
>TRBV18|.|TRBJ1-5
ASSPGSQQPQH
>TRBV7-9|.|TRBJ1-1
ASSLGAVGDTEAF
>TRBV30|.|TRBJ1-2
AWMRTRTNYGYT
>TRBV14|.|TRBJ2-7
ASSQRREKAYEQY
>TRBV4-2|TRBD1|TRBJ1-6
ASSQDRGSSPLH
>TRBV6-2/TRBV6-3|TRBD1|TRBJ1-6
ASSYFPGQGLNSPLH
>TRBV28|.|TRBJ2-7
ASSLLIGSGQRGSYEQY
>TRBV19|.|TRBJ1-1
ASTPLRAKVNTEAF
>TRBV5-1|.|TRBJ2-1
ASSFTGSYNEQF
>TRBV6-4|TRBD2|TRBJ2-1
ASSMTSAGNNEQF
>TRBV27|TRBD1|TRBJ1-2
ASSPRYDRANYGYT
>TRBV9|.|TRBJ1-3
ASSVSGVENTIY
>TRBV7-2|TRBD2|TRBJ2-3
ASSSGLAGGLGTQY
>TRBV18|TRBD1|TRBJ1-2
ASSPTGGDGYT
>TRBV7-9|.|TRBJ2-7
ASSLGMGLYEQY
>TRBV5-1|.|TRBJ2-7
ASSPLYGSSYEQY
>TRBV11-2|.|TRBJ2-7
ASSLRGGFSYEQY
>TRBV30|TRBD1|TRBJ2-7
AWSGGTGDRY
>TRBV28|TRBD2|TRBJ2-5
ASSLRERETQY
>TRBV3-1/TRBV3-2|.|TRBJ1-6
ASSQVLRNNSPLH
>TRBV6-5|.|TRBJ1-2
ASSYSGGGGYT
>TRBV19|.|TRBJ1-2
ASSIVAGESYGYT
>TRBV2|.|TRBJ2-2
ASSGSMGGTGELF
>TRBV30|.|TRBJ1-2
AWSPAAYGYT
>TRBV10-3|.|TRBJ2-3
AIGPDPDTQY
>TRBV6-5|.|TRBJ2-7
ASSLSGTPSYEQY
>TRBV30|.|TRBJ1-5
AWSVKASNQPQH